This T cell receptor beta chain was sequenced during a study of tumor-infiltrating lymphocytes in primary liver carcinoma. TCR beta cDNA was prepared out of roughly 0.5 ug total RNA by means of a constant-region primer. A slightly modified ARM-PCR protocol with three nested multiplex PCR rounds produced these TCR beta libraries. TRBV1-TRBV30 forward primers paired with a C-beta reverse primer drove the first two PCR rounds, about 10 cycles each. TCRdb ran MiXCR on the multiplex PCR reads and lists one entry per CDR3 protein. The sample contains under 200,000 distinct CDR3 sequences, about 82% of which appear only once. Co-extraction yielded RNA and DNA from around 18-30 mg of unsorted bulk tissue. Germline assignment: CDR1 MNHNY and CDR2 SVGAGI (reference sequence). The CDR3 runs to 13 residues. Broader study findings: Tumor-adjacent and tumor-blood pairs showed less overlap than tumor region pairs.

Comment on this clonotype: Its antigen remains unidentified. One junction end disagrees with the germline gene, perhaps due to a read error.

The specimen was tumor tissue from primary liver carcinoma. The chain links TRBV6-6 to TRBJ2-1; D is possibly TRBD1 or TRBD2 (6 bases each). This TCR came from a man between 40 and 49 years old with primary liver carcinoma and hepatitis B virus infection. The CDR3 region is CGNSYLGGNEQLF. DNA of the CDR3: TGTGGCAACAGTTACCTAGGGGGGAATGAGCAGCTTTTC.